These 27 T cell receptor beta chains were sequenced from one sample in a study of CD4 and CD8 cells across lung adenocarcinoma regions. TCRdb recomputed calls from the PCR reads with MiXCR, one row per CDR3 protein. The repertoire includes 12,000 or so distinct CDR3 sequences, about half of them detected once, and just under 30% sits in the top ten. Sequencing was carried out using CD8+ T cells from the margin of a lung tumor. The receptors here all came from a male donor with lung adenocarcinoma. The CD4 and CD8 labels of this study may be unreliable.

This chain joins TRBV6-1 and TRBJ1-1, with TRBD1 matching over 7 bases. CDR3 length: 15 residues. The V gene's germline CDR1 is MNHNS and CDR2 SASEGT. Germline trimming cut 6 bases from V and 0 bases from J; bases unmatched to any gene: 7. The CDR3 region is CASRSQGNMNTEAFF. CDR3 bases: TGTGCCAGCAGATCACAGGGGAACATGAACACTGAAGCTTTCTTT.

This clonotype is medium-sized. J is TRBJ2-1 and V is TRBV6-1; TRBD1 aligns across 9 bases. V lost 6 bases, J lost 5 bases, and 14 bases stayed unmatched. Germline CDR1 and CDR2: MNHNS and SASEGT. This CDR3 contains 17 residues. Here the CDR3 DNA reads TGTGCCAGCAGCACAGGGGTAACGGGACAGGGCAACAATGAGCAGTTCTTC. Translating gives CASSTGVTGQGNNEQFF.

The chain recombines TRBV6-8 with TRBJ2-5; D might be TRBD2 (8 bases). The CDR3 covers 17 residues. V was shortened by 5 bases and J by 3 bases, with 22 bases between the two germline ends. Germline CDR1 reads MNHGY; CDR2 reads SAAAGT. CDR3 bases: TGTGCCAGCAGTGAGGGACTAGGGGGCCGGGGCGAAGAGACCCAGTACTTC. This codes for CASSEGLGGRGEETQYF.

Note on this clonotype: Compared with germline, one end of the junction differs, possibly owing to a read error. The genes are TRBV7-7 and TRBJ2-1; D gene ambiguous. The CDR3 sequence is 13 residues long. Germline V lookup: CDR1 SSHAT, CDR2 FNYEAQ (reference sequence). CDR3: CASSELRRETQFF. For the CDR3, the DNA is TGTGCTAGCAGCGAACTTAGGCGAGAGACCCAGTTCTTC.

The chain has TRBV6-5 and TRBJ2-3; TRBD1 aligns across 8 bases. CDR1 is MNHEY, CDR2 SVGAGI, per germline. This CDR3 contains 15 residues. V was pared by 4 bases and J by 0 bases, with 3 bases of the junction left unmatched. The CDR3 sequence: CASSFAGGSTDTQYF. As DNA, the CDR3 is TGTGCCAGCAGTTTTGCAGGGGGCAGCACAGATACGCAGTATTTT.

The gene calls are TRBV6-1 and TRBJ2-3; D is uncertain. The CDR3 has 14 amino acids. Trimming left V 7 bases short and J 0 bases short, with 11 bases between. Germline assignment: CDR1 MNHNS and CDR2 SASEGT. The CDR3 here is CASTLGPSTDTQYF. The DNA of the CDR3 is TGTGCCAGCACCCTAGGTCCTAGCACAGATACGCAGTATTTT.

This sequence joins TRBV6-1 and TRBJ2-2; D might be TRBD2 (6 bases). Germline values: CDR1 MNHNS, CDR2 SASEGT. Trimming took off 5 bases at V and 4 bases at J, with 14 bases between the two ends. This CDR3 spans 15 amino acids. The CDR3 nucleotides read TGTGCCAGCAGTAGGGAGGCCGCGAGCACCGGGGAGCTGTTTTTT. This translates into CASSREAASTGELFF.

As concerns this clonotype: A read error may explain this, as a much larger clone is one base away. The genes are TRBV23-1 and TRBJ2-5, with TRBD1 matching over 7 bases. TRBV23-1 belongs to the ORF category, with a function that is uncertain. The CDR3 covers 16 residues. V shed 3 bases and J 11 bases; nucleotides not matched to a gene: 18. The CDR3 DNA reads as TGCGCCAGCAGTCATATCAAAGACAGGGATGTCAATGAGCAGTACTTC. Translated: CASSHIKDRDVNEQYF.

CDR3: CASSDGYNPSSDTQYF. As DNA, the CDR3 is TGTGCCAGCAGTGATGGGTATAACCCCTCTTCAGATACGCAGTATTTT. V and J are TRBV6-1 and TRBJ2-3, with D unresolved. The CDR3 is made up of 16 amino acids. V dropped 3 bases and J dropped 4 bases, with 17 bases sitting between them. Germline-derived CDR1 and CDR2 are MNHNS and SASEGT.

The J gene is TRBJ1-2, the V gene TRBV9, with 9 bases fitting TRBD1. Germline CDR1 and CDR2: SGDLS and YYNGEE. The CDR3 has 15 amino acids. J lost 0 bases, V lost 3 bases, and 3 bases had no gene match. The CDR3 DNA sequence: TGTGCCAGCAGCGCCAGACAGGGGGCTAACTATGGCTACACCTTC. Residues: CASSARQGANYGYTF.

This clonotype showed up just a few times. The chain recombines TRBV12-3 or TRBV12-4 with TRBJ1-5; D ambiguous. V dropped 6 bases and J dropped 5 bases, with 8 bases sitting between them. CDR3 size: 12 residues. The CDR3 is CASSPSDQPQHF. In DNA form, the CDR3 reads TGTGCCAGCAGCCCTTCCGATCAGCCCCAGCATTTT.

This clonotype has at least ten counts. The V call is TRBV10-2, the J call TRBJ2-5; D not resolved. The J call may be faulty, since TRBJ2-7 better matches the DNA end. CDR3 length: 11 amino acids. Looked up from germline, CDR1 is WSHSY and CDR2 is SAAADI. The CDR3 DNA is TGCGCCAGCAGTGACGGATACGAGCAGTACTTC. Its protein product is CASSDGYEQYF.

The CDR3 DNA is TGTGCCAGCAGCTCACCTCGCCGGGACAGGGGGAATCAAGCACCGCTGTATTTT. It is translated as CASSSPRRDRGNQAPLYF. The gene calls are TRBV7-9 and TRBJ2-3; the match to TRBD1 covers 11 bases. The CDR3 contains 18 residues. CDR1 is SEHNR, CDR2 FQNEAQ, per germline (reference sequence). Trimming at V came to 4 bases and at J to 14 bases, leaving 23 bases not matched to a gene.

To note about this clonotype: The junction departs from germline at one end; a sequencing error may be responsible. The chain recombines TRBV7-2 with TRBJ2-2; 7 positions agree with TRBD2. The CDR3 totals 16 residues. Germline V gives CDR1 SGHTA, CDR2 FQGNSA. CDR3 bases: TGTGCCAGCAGGTTAGCGGGCCAGTCGAACACCGGGGAGCTGTTTTTT. It is translated as CASRLAGQSNTGELFF.

There are a few counts of this clonotype. This chain joins TRBV3-1 and TRBJ2-7; D is perhaps TRBD1 (5 bases). CDR3 length: 14 amino acids. In germline, CDR1 is LGHDT, CDR2 YNNKEL (reference sequence). The germline V and J ends were trimmed by 5 bases and 0 bases, with 11 bases remaining between them. The CDR3 DNA sequence: TGTGCCAGCAGCTCCCGGACAAACTCCTACGAGCAGTACTTC. This encodes CASSSRTNSYEQYF.

Concerning this clonotype itself: At one end the junction does not follow the germline gene, possibly because of a read error. The chain uses TRBV6-2 or TRBV6-3 and TRBJ2-4, with TRBD2 as a possible D gene (6 bases). The J call may not be correct, given that the DNA end is closer to TRBJ2-5. The CDR3 consists of 17 residues. Looked up from germline, CDR1 is MNHEY and CDR2 is SVGEGT. This chain's CDR3 is CASSAGHSVRDQKTQYF. CDR3 coding DNA: TGTGCCAGCAGTGCGGGGCATTCTGTCCGTGACCAAAAGACCCAGTACTTC.

Worth noting for this clonotype: The junction does not match germline at one end; this may be a read error. The chain links TRBV11-2 to TRBJ2-5, with a tentative D call TRBD2 (5 bases). Germline assignment: CDR1 SGHAT and CDR2 FQNNGV. CDR3 length equals 14 residues. This chain's CDR3 is CASRLEPGSETQYF. CDR3 DNA: TGTGCCAGCAGGTTAGAACCGGGGTCGGAGACCCAGTACTTC.

This chain uses TRBV6-5 with TRBJ2-5, with a possible D match to TRBD1 (6 bases). The CDR3 contains 15 residues. Trimming removed 2 bases at V and 5 bases at J, with 15 bases between. Looked up from germline, CDR1 is MNHEY and CDR2 is SVGAGI. This chain's CDR3 is CASSYGTRPPETQYF. As DNA, the CDR3 is TGTGCCAGCAGTTACGGGACAAGGCCCCCGGAGACCCAGTACTTC.

This clonotype showed up just a few times. The chain combines TRBV6-1 with TRBJ2-1, with a weak D call TRBD2 (6 bases). CDR1 MNHNS and CDR2 SASEGT come from the germline V gene. The CDR3 covers 16 residues. V lost 2 bases to trimming and J lost 3 bases, with 14 bases between them. This CDR3 is CASSEMGGTHYNEQFF. The CDR3, as DNA: TGTGCCAGCAGTGAAATGGGCGGGACCCACTACAATGAGCAGTTCTTC.

In this sample, this clonotype is medium-sized. This chain uses TRBV7-9 with TRBJ2-1; tentatively, D is TRBD2 (7 bases). TRBJ2-5 explains the end of the DNA better; the J call may be wrong. This CDR3 has 15 residues. Germline-derived CDR1 and CDR2 are SEHNR and FQNEAQ (reference sequence). CDR3 sequence: CASSKGGAFKETQYF. CDR3 coding DNA: TGTGCCAGCAGTAAAGGGGGGGCTTTCAAGGAGACCCAGTACTTC.

The chain couples TRBV6-1 to TRBJ2-1; D not certain. Germline lookup yields CDR1 MNHNS and CDR2 SASEGT. Trimming stripped 1 base from V and 3 bases from J, with 10 bases between. This CDR3 contains 15 residues. The CDR3 here is CASSEGIFNYNEQFF. CDR3 nucleotides: TGTGCCAGCAGTGAAGGGATATTTAACTACAATGAGCAGTTCTTC.

The rearrangement uses TRBV18 and TRBJ2-2; D gene uncertain. Germline values: CDR1 KGHSH, CDR2 LQKENI. V was pared by 1 base and J by 7 bases, with 4 bases between. This CDR3 is 12 amino acids long. DNA for the CDR3: TGTGCCAGCTCACCACGTTTCGGGGAGCTGTTTTTT. It codes for CASSPRFGELFF.

In regard to this clonotype: Relative to the germline gene, one junction end is altered; a read error may explain this. This chain joins TRBV6-2 or TRBV6-3 and TRBJ2-5; D assignment may be TRBD1 or TRBD2 (6 bases each). Germline lookup yields CDR1 MNHEY and CDR2 SVGEGT. The length of the CDR3 is 17 residues. The CDR3: CASSAGLGGWDQDTQYF. The CDR3, as DNA: TGTGCCAGCAGTGCGGGGCTCGGGGGCTGGGACCAAGACACCCAGTACTTC.

On this clonotype itself: Its ends do not fully match the called genes, so a read error is possible. The chain couples TRBV6-1 to TRBJ2-5, with D possibly being TRBD1 or TRBD2 (6 bases each). The CDR3 is made up of 16 amino acids. Per germline, CDR1 MNHNS and CDR2 SASEGT. This CDR3 is CASGGPGDRDQDTQYF. CDR3 DNA: TGTGCCAGCGGGGGGCCCGGGGACCGGGACCAAGATACCCAGTACTTT.

The chain joins TRBV7-2 to TRBJ2-5, with a tentative D call TRBD1 (5 bases). Germline V gives CDR1 SGHTA, CDR2 FQGNSA. The CDR3 is made up of 14 amino acids. V lost 1 base and J lost 1, with 7 bases in between. The CDR3 DNA sequence: TGTGCCAGCAGCTTAGAGACAGTCCAAGAGACCCAGTACTTC. Translation gives CASSLETVQETQYF.

This clonotype has just a few counts. This chain connects TRBV10-3 to TRBJ1-2; possibly TRBD1 for D (5 bases). The CDR3 is 13 amino acids. CDR1 is ENHRY, CDR2 SYGVKD, per germline. The germline V and J ends were trimmed by 10 bases and 1 base, with 13 bases remaining between them. CDR3 residues: CATGGANNYGYTF. The CDR3 DNA follows: TGTGCCACAGGTGGGGCGAATAACTATGGCTACACCTTC.

This clonotype was detected ten times or more. The V gene is TRBV5-6, the J gene TRBJ2-3; D call uncertain. V lost 4 bases and J lost 1, with 13 bases in between. CDR1 and CDR2 (germline): SGHDT, YYEEEE. The CDR3 loop spans 15 amino acids. The CDR3 bases are TGTGCCAGCAGCCGAGACGACACGGGCACAGATACGCAGTATTTT. Translating it yields CASSRDDTGTDTQYF.